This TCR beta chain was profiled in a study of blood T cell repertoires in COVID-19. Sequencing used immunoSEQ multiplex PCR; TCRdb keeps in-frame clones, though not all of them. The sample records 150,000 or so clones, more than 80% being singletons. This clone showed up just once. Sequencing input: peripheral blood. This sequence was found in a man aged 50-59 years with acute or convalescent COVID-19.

CDR3 sequence: CASTVGTGSTDTQYF. The CDR3 DNA is TGTGCCAGCACCGTCGGGACAGGGAGCACAGATACGCAGTATTTT. The chain joins TRBV9 to TRBJ2-3; 9 bases map to TRBD1. Losses at the gene ends were 6 bases for V and 0 bases for J; bases not matched to a gene: 5. This CDR3 contains 15 residues. The germline V gene encodes CDR1 SGDLS and CDR2 YYNGEE.